What follows is one T cell receptor (beta chain) and its context. Its antigen is still unknown. The sample is drawn from a study of cytomegalovirus exposure and HLA in healthy donors. Study-level points and caveats: TCR beta sequences numbering under 20,000 were associated with HLA alleles at 0.05 false discovery rate in a later analysis.

The V end was cut by 4 bases, the J end by 3 bases, with 10 bases between. The length of the CDR3 is 14 residues. The germline CDR1 and CDR2 sequences are MGHRA and YSYEKL. The PCR ran on 60 Vbeta and 13 Jbeta primers. Repertoires were generated with immunoSEQ multiplex PCR, while TCRdb's copy carries only in-frame clones and drops some. The repertoire holds roughly 110,000 clones, with roughly three quarters as singletons. The sequenced sample consisted of PBMCs. The sequence derives from a woman aged 35 to 49 in good health and CMV-seropositive. The rearrangement uses TRBV4-1 and TRBJ1-5; possible D gene TRBD1, 5 bases. In DNA form, the CDR3 reads TGCGCCAGCAGCCCACAGACAGTCAATCAGCCCCAGCATTTT. It is translated as CASSPQTVNQPQHF.